The 22 T cell receptor beta chains presented below share a single source sample, sequenced in a study of T cell responses to AZD1222 COVID-19 vaccine (dated by TCRdb to the early 2020s). The receptor library was made with the immunoSEQ multiplex PCR assay. What TCRdb holds here is the immuneACCESS table cut down to in-frame rearrangements. Part of the clones is not present; checked against another copy, under half of the missing clones reflect an unresolved V gene, and the others are unexplained. In all, the sample holds 150,000 to 200,000 clones, and 85% to 95% of those were seen once. The top ten clones comprise roughly 5% of the sample. In light of the paper, this sample's time point label describes: about 28 days (+/-7) after the second vaccine dose. The input for sequencing was peripheral blood, taken 28 days after the second AZD1222 dose. The receptors here all came from an adult who received the AZD1222 COVID-19 vaccine.

V usage is TRBV4-1 and J usage is TRBJ2-2, with D tentatively TRBD2 (5 bases). V was clipped by 0 bases and J by 8 bases, with 10 bases between them. CDR3 length: 14 residues. Germline V lookup: CDR1 MGHRA, CDR2 YSYEKL. CDR3 loop: CASSQENGDGELFF. The CDR3 DNA is TGCGCCAGCAGCCAAGAGAACGGGGATGGGGAGCTGTTTTTT.

The CDR3 coding sequence is TGTGCCAGCAGCTTGGACCTTAGGGCAGGGGGCTACACCTTC. This translates into CASSLDLRAGGYTF. The chain couples TRBV7-9 to TRBJ1-2, with D possibly matching TRBD1 (5 bases). CDR1 and CDR2 (germline): SEHNR, FQNEAQ (reference sequence). The CDR3 runs 14 residues. V gave up 3 bases and J gave up 8 bases, with 16 bases separating them.

The chain recombines TRBV2 with TRBJ1-3, with no clear D. In germline, CDR1 is SNHLY, CDR2 FYNNEI. This CDR3 contains 16 residues. The germline V and J ends were trimmed by 6 bases and 0 bases, with 15 bases remaining between them. The CDR3 DNA follows: TGTGCCAGCAGCCGCCTACAGAGAGACTCTGGAAACACCATATATTTT. Translated: CASSRLQRDSGNTIYF.

This chain connects TRBV6-2 or TRBV6-3 to TRBJ2-1; D unresolved. The ends were cut back, 6 bases at V and 7 bases at J, with 16 bases in the middle. CDR3 length equals 14 residues. Looked up from germline, CDR1 is MNHEY and CDR2 is SVGEGT. CDR3 amino acids: CASSYFSSRNEQFF. CDR3 coding DNA: TGTGCCAGCAGCTATTTTTCTTCCAGGAATGAGCAGTTCTTC.

The chain recombines TRBV2 with TRBJ1-2; 9 nucleotides line up with TRBD1. Germline V gives CDR1 SNHLY, CDR2 FYNNEI. The CDR3 extends over 15 amino acids. Trimming removed 4 bases from V and 3 bases from J; junction bases left unmatched: 6. CDR3 in DNA: TGTGCCAGCAGTGGGGACAGGGCACAGGACTATGGCTACACCTTC. This codes for CASSGDRAQDYGYTF.

The chain joins TRBV2 to TRBJ1-1; D call uncertain. Germline V gives CDR1 SNHLY, CDR2 FYNNEI. The CDR3 sequence is 13 residues long. The V gene lost 6 bases and the J gene lost 8 bases, with 16 bases spanning the gap. The CDR3 spells CASRAHPAWEAFF. The CDR3 DNA reads as TGTGCCAGCAGGGCCCACCCTGCATGGGAAGCTTTCTTT.

CDR3: CASSVVPYNEQFF. In nucleotides, the CDR3 is TGCGCCAGCAGCGTGGTCCCCTACAATGAGCAGTTCTTC. This chain connects TRBV5-1 to TRBJ2-1; D not certain. Germline-derived CDR1 and CDR2 are SGHRS and YFSETQ. The CDR3 has 13 residues. With 4 bases removed from V and 2 bases from J, the gap between germline ends came to 7 bases.

This clone was recorded once. The V gene is TRBV27, the J gene TRBJ1-2; D remains unclear. Per the germline V gene, CDR1 is MNHEY and CDR2 is SMNVEV (reference sequence). Trimming removed 5 bases at V and 4 bases at J, with 20 bases between. The CDR3 consists of 16 residues. The CDR3 region is CASSLSLPRVSYGYTF. As DNA, the CDR3 is TGTGCCAGCAGTCTCTCCCTCCCGCGGGTCAGCTATGGCTACACCTTC.

The chain is built from TRBV18 and TRBJ2-5, with D hard to call. Germline V CDR1 and CDR2: KGHSH, LQKENI. The CDR3 totals 15 residues. Trimming stripped 6 bases from V and 4 bases from J, with 18 bases between. In DNA, the CDR3 is TGTGCCAGCTCGCCAAGGAAGGGTCACCCAGAGACCCAGTACTTC. Translating it yields CASSPRKGHPETQYF. The whole variable domain, remainder taken from reference TRBV18 and TRBJ2-5, is NAGVMQNPRHLVRRRGQEARLRCSPMKGHSHVYWYRQLPEEGLKFMVYLQKENIIDESGMPKERFSAEFPKEGPSILRIQQVVRGDSAAYFCASSPRKGHPETQYFGPGTRLLVL.

The chain combines TRBV5-1 with TRBJ1-6; a weak D match, TRBD1 (5 bases). The V gene lost 0 bases and the J gene lost 7 bases, with 11 bases spanning the gap. Germline V lookup: CDR1 SGHRS, CDR2 YFSETQ. The CDR3 is 15 residues long. This CDR3 is CASSLDPGSNSPLHF. CDR3 DNA: TGCGCCAGCAGCTTGGATCCAGGGTCGAATTCACCCCTCCACTTT.

V usage is TRBV5-4 and J usage is TRBJ1-3; TRBD1 agrees at 7 bases. This CDR3 is 15 amino acids long. V trimming: 4 bases; J trimming: 0 bases; junction bases outside the gene matches: 4. Germline V lookup: CDR1 SGHNT, CDR2 YYREEE (reference sequence). CDR3 DNA sequence: TGTGCCAGCAGCCCGGGGACAGTCTCTGGAAACACCATATATTTT. Translated: CASSPGTVSGNTIYF.

The chain uses TRBV4-3 and TRBJ2-7; unclear D gene. Germline V gene data show CDR1 as LGHNA and CDR2 as YSLEER. V dropped 1 base and J dropped 4 bases, with 14 bases sitting between them. This CDR3 spans 15 amino acids. CDR3 region: CASSQGLPDSYEQYF. In DNA, the CDR3 is TGCGCCAGCAGCCAAGGGTTACCCGATAGTTACGAGCAGTACTTC.

The J gene is TRBJ2-7, the V gene TRBV27, with TRBD2 matching over 10 bases. Germline CDR1 MNHEY, CDR2 SMNVEV (reference sequence). The CDR3 contains 14 residues. V lost 5 bases, J lost 6 bases, and 7 bases stayed unmatched. The CDR3 bases are TGTGCCAGCAGTCCAACTAGCGGGATGGGCGAGCAGTACTTC. Translation: CASSPTSGMGEQYF.

The rearrangement joins TRBV20-1 to TRBJ1-1; a possible D gene is TRBD1 (6 bases). V lost 3 bases, J lost 1 base, and 12 bases lay in between. This CDR3 region has 14 residues. CDR1 is DFQATT, CDR2 SNEGSKA, per germline (reference sequence). The CDR3 sequence is CSASLGAQNTEAFF. CDR3 coding DNA: TGCAGTGCTAGTCTGGGGGCGCAGAACACTGAAGCTTTCTTT.

This chain joins TRBV24-1 and TRBJ1-2; D remains ambiguous. Germline lookup yields CDR1 KGHDR and CDR2 SFDVKD. With 3 bases removed from V and 0 bases from J, the gap between germline ends came to 10 bases. This CDR3 is 15 amino acids long. This CDR3 reads CATSDPRTANYGYTF. For the CDR3, the DNA is TGTGCCACCAGTGATCCCCGGACTGCTAACTATGGCTACACCTTC.

This chain joins TRBV18 and TRBJ1-5, with 7 nucleotides matching TRBD1. The CDR3 totals 15 residues. Looked up from germline, CDR1 is KGHSH and CDR2 is LQKENI. With 2 bases clipped from V and 2 bases from J, the junction kept 3 bases outside the gene matches. In DNA form, the CDR3 reads TGTGCCAGCTCACCAGGACAGGCGGGCAATCAGCCCCAGCATTTT. This sequence encodes CASSPGQAGNQPQHF.

The table lists this clone with a count of one. This chain uses TRBV29-1 with TRBJ2-3; no clear D. The ends were cut back, 3 bases at V and 6 bases at J, with 10 bases in the middle. Germline V gene sequence: CDR1 SQVTM, CDR2 ANQGSEA. CDR3 size: 12 residues. The DNA for the CDR3 is TGCAGCGTTGATAATAGTGGGGATACGCAGTATTTT. Its protein is CSVDNSGDTQYF.

V usage is TRBV7-7 and J usage is TRBJ2-5; 15 nucleotides align to TRBD2. Germline trimming cut 1 base from V and 5 bases from J; bases unmatched to any gene: 2. The CDR3 is made up of 16 amino acids. Germline CDR1 is SSHAT and CDR2 is FNYEAQ (reference sequence). The CDR3 sequence is CASSLGTSGRVETQYF. The CDR3 DNA reads TGTGCCAGCAGCTTAGGGACTAGCGGGAGGGTTGAGACCCAGTACTTC.

The V call is TRBV12-3 or TRBV12-4, the J call TRBJ1-2; tentative D call: TRBD1 (5 bases). Trimming pared 0 bases from V and 6 bases from J, leaving 5 bases between. The CDR3 has 12 amino acids. In DNA form, the CDR3 reads TGTGCCAGCAGTTTAGCGGGGCATGGCTACACCTTC. Its translation: CASSLAGHGYTF.

The chain is built from TRBV9 and TRBJ1-1; no firm D call. Germline V gene sequence: CDR1 SGDLS, CDR2 YYNGEE. V was trimmed by 0 bases and J by 1 base, leaving 4 bases between them. This CDR3 comprises 13 residues. The CDR3 DNA sequence: TGTGCCAGCAGCGTAGGCACGAACACTGAAGCTTTCTTT. This sequence encodes CASSVGTNTEAFF.

The CDR3 spells CASSNRVYEQYF. CDR3 bases: TGTGCCAGCAGCAACAGGGTCTACGAGCAGTACTTC. The chain carries TRBV6-5 and TRBJ2-7; a weak D match, TRBD1 (6 bases). Germline lookup yields CDR1 MNHEY and CDR2 SVGAGI. The CDR3 runs to 12 residues. Trimming pared 6 bases from V and 3 bases from J, leaving 9 bases between.

This clone was observed a handful of times. The J gene is TRBJ2-7, the V gene TRBV27; no firm D call. CDR3 length: 15 residues. From germline, CDR1 is MNHEY and CDR2 SMNVEV (reference sequence). The V gene lost 8 bases and the J gene lost 3 bases, with 20 bases spanning the gap. DNA of the CDR3: TGTGCCAGCGGACCTCTAGGGCAGGTCTTCTACGAGCAGTACTTC. Encoded protein: CASGPLGQVFYEQYF.